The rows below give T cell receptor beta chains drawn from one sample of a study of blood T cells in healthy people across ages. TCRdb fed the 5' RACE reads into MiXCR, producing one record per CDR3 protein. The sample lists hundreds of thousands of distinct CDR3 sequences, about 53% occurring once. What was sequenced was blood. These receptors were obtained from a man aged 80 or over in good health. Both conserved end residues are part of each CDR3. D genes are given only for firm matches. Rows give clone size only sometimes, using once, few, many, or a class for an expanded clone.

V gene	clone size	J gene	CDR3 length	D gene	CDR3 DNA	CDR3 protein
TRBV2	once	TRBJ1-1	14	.	TGTGCCAGGGGGGGGGTGGGCAGGAACACTGAAGCTTTCTTT	CARGGVGRNTEAFF
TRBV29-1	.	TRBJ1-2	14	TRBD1	TGCAGCGCCGCGACAGGGCTAGGAGACTATGGCTACACCTTC	CSAATGLGDYGYTF
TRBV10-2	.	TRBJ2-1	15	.	TGCGCCAGCAGTGAGTTTACGAGCTCCTACAATGAGCAGTTCTTC	CASSEFTSSYNEQFF
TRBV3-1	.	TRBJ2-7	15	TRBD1	TGTGCCAGCAGCCGAGGGACAGGGGGTATCTACGAGCAGTACTTC	CASSRGTGGIYEQYF
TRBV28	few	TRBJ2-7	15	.	TGTGCCAGCAGTTTACTGGGTGGCAAGGAGGACGAGCAGTACTTC	CASSLLGGKEDEQYF
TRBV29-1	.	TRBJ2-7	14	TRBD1	TGCAGCGTGACGGGACAGCGCGGCCGGAGCGAGCAGTACTTC	CSVTGQRGRSEQYF
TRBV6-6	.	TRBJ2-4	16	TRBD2	TGTGCCAGCAGTCCGGGACTAGCGGGAACCAAAAACATTCAGTACTTC	CASSPGLAGTKNIQYF
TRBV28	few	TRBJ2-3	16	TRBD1	TGTGCCAGCAGTGCCTCCGGGACAGGGAGACCAGATACGCAGTATTTT	CASSASGTGRPDTQYF
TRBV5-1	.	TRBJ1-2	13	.	TGCGCCAGCAAAGAGGGCACCAACTATGGCTACACCTTC	CASKEGTNYGYTF
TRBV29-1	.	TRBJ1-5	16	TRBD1	TGCAGCGTTTACCAAACAGGGGCATATAGCAATCAGCCCCAGCATTTT	CSVYQTGAYSNQPQHF
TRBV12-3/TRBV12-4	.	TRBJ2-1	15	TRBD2	TGTGCCAGCAGTTTGTTGGGGGGAGGGCCGGTTGAGCAGTTCTTC	CASSLLGGGPVEQFF
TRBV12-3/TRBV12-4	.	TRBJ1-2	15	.	TGTGCCAGCAGTTTAGAGGCAGGCCCTAACTATGGCTACACCTTC	CASSLEAGPNYGYTF
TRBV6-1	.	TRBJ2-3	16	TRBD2	TGTGCCAGCAGGGGGTGGGGAGGGAGTGGCCCAGATACGCAGTATTTT	CASRGWGGSGPDTQYF
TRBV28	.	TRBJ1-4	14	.	TGTGCCAGCAGGGGGGGAAAGGACAATGAAAAACTGTTTTTT	CASRGGKDNEKLFF
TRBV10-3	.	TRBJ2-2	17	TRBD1	TGTGCCATCAGTAGACAGGGGCGCTTGGGCAACACCGGGGAGCTGTTTTTT	CAISRQGRLGNTGELFF
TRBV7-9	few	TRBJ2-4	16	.	TGTGCCAGCAGCACTACCTTGACTCTAGCCAAAAACATTCAGTACTTC	CASSTTLTLAKNIQYF
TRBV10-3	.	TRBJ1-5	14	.	TGTGCCATCAGCCCGGGGAGAGGAGATCAGCCCCAGCATTTT	CAISPGRGDQPQHF
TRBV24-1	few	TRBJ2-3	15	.	TGTGCCACCAGTGGTTGGGTCATGGGGGCAGATACGCAGTATTTT	CATSGWVMGADTQYF
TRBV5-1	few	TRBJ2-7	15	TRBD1	TGCGCCAGCAGCTACACGGGACAGGGCTCCTACGAGCAGTACTTC	CASSYTGQGSYEQYF
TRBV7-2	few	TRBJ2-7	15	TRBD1	TGTGCCAGCAGCTCCCAGGACAGGGGTGTTTACGAGCAGTACTTC	CASSSQDRGVYEQYF
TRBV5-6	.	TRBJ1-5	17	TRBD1	TGTGCCAGCAGCTTGGAGGGGGCAGGGGCGTTGAATCAGCCCCAGCATTTT	CASSLEGAGALNQPQHF
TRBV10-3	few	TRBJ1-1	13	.	TGTGCCATCAGTGAGTCGTCCCCAACTGAAGCTTTCTTT	CAISESSPTEAFF
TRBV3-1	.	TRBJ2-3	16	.	TGTGCCAGCAGCCGCTCCCGGCGGGAAGGCACAGATACGCAGTATTTT	CASSRSRREGTDTQYF
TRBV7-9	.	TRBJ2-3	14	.	TGTGCCAGCGGAGGAATTGGGGCCACAGATACGCAGTATTTT	CASGGIGATDTQYF
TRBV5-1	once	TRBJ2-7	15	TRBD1	TGCGCCAGCAGCTTCTCGACAGGGGAGGCCTACGAGCAGTACTTC	CASSFSTGEAYEQYF
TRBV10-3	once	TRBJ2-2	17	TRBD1	TGTGCCATCAGTAAAGACAGGGGGGTAGCGAACACCGGGGAGCTGTTTTTT	CAISKDRGVANTGELFF
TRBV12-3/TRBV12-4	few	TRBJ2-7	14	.	TGTGCCAGCAGCCCATTCGTGGGGGCAGACGAGCAGTACTTC	CASSPFVGADEQYF
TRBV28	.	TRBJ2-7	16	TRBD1	TGTGCCAGCAGTCCCGTCGGGACAGGGAGCTCCTACGAGCAGTACTTC	CASSPVGTGSSYEQYF
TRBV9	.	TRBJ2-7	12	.	TGTGCCAGCGGGGCAGGGTCGGGCGAGCAGTACTTC	CASGAGSGEQYF
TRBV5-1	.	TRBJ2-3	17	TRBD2	TGCGCCAGCAGCTTGGAAGGTCTAGCGGCCCTCCACAGATACGCGTATTTT	CASSLEGLAALHRYAYF
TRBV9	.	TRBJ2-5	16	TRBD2	TGTGCCAGCAGCGCCCTAGGGACTAGCGGGAGAAATGAGCAGTACTTC	CASSALGTSGRNEQYF
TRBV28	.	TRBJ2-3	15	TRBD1	TGTGCCAGCAGTTCTCTGGGACAGGGCACAGATACGCAGTATTTT	CASSSLGQGTDTQYF
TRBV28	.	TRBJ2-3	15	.	TGTGCCAGCAGCCCCCGACGGGGAAGGCACAGATACGCGTATTTT	CASSPRRGRHRYAYF
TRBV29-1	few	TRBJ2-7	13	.	TGCAGCGTCCTGACAGGAGGAATCTACGAGCAGTACTTC	CSVLTGGIYEQYF
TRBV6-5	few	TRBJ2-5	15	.	TGTGCCAGCAGACCCGCCCGACAGAGACAAGAGACCCAGTACTTC	CASRPARQRQETQYF